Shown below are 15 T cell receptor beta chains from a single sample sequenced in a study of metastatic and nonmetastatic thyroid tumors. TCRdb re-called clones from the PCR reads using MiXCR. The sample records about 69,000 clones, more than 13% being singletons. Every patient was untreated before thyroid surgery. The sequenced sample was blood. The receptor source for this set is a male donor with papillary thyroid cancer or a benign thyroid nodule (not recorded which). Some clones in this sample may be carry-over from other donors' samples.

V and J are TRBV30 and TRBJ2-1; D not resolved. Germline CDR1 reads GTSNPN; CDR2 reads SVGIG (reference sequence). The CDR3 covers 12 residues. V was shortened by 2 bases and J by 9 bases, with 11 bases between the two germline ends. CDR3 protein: CAWSPEEREQFF. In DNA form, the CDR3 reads TGTGCCTGGAGTCCTGAGGAGCGTGAGCAGTTCTTC.

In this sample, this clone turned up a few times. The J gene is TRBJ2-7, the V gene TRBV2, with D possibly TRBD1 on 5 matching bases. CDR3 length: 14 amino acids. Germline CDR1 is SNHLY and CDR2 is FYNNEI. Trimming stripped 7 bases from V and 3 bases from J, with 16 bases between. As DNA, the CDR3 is TGTGCCAGCAAGATGGACATGGCTTTCTACGAGCAGTACTTC. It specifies CASKMDMAFYEQYF.

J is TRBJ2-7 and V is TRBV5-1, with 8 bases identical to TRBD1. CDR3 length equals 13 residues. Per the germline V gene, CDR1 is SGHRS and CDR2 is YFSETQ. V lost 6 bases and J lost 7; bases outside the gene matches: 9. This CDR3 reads CASTFGQGREQYF. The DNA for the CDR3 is TGCGCCAGCACCTTCGGACAGGGTAGGGAGCAGTACTTC. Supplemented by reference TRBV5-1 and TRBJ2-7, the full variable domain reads KAGVTQTPRYLIKTRGQQVTLSCSPISGHRSVSWYQQTPGQGLQFLFEYFSETQRNKGNFPGRFSGRQFSNSRSEMNVSTLELGDSALYLCASTFGQGREQYFGPGTRLTVT.

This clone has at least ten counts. CDR3 residues: CASSFGTLGTQYF. The CDR3 nucleotides read TGTGCCAGCAGTTTTGGAACGCTTGGTACGCAGTATTTT. The chain is built from TRBV27 and TRBJ2-3; D is unresolved. This CDR3 comprises 13 residues. V was cut by 3 bases and J by 8 bases, with 12 bases left in between. Germline CDR1 is MNHEY and CDR2 is SMNVEV (reference sequence).

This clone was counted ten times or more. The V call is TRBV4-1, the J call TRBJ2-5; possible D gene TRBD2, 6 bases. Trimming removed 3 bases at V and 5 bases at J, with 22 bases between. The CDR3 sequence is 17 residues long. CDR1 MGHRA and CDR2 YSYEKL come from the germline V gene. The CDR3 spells CASSQATRREGGETQYF. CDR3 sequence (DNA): TGCGCCAGCAGCCAGGCCACCAGGCGGGAAGGTGGGGAGACCCAGTACTTC.

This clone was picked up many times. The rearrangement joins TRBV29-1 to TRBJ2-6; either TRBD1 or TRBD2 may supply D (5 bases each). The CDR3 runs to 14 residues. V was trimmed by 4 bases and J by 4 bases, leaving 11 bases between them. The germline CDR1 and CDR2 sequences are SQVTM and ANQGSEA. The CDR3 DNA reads TGCAGCGTTGTTGGGGGTGGCGGGGCCAACGTCCTGACTTTC. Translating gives CSVVGGGGANVLTF.

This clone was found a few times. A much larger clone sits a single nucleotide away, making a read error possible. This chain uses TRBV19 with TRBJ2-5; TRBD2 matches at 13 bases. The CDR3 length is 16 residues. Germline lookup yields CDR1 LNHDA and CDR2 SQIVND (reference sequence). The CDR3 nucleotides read TGTGCCAGTAGTGGTGGGACTAGCGGGAACCAAGAGGCCCAGTACTTC. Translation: CASSGGTSGNQEAQYF.

The CDR3 here is CASISSVSRETQYF. For the CDR3, the DNA is TGTGCCAGCATCTCGTCAGTGTCCCGGGAGACCCAGTACTTC. V gene TRBV9 combines with J gene TRBJ2-5; D gene ambiguous. Germline CDR1 reads SGDLS; CDR2 reads YYNGEE. This CDR3 region has 14 residues. V shed 6 bases and J shed 5 bases, with 17 bases lying between them.

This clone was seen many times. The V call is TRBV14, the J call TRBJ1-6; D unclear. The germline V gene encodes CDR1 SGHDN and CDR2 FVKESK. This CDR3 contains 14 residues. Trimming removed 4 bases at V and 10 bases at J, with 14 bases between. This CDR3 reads CASSPRTGSSPLHF. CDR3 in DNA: TGTGCCAGCAGCCCCCGGACTGGTTCCTCACCCCTCCACTTT.

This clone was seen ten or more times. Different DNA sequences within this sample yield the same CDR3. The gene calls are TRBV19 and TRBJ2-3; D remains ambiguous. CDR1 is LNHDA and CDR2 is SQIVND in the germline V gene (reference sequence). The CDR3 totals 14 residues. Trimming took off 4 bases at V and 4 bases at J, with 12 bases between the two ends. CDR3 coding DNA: TGTGCCAGTAGTACTGGGAAATTCCCAGATACGCAGTATTTT. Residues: CASSTGKFPDTQYF.

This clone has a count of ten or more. Written as DNA, the CDR3 is TGTGCCAGCAGTATCGGACCGACGCATGAGCAGTTCTTC. This translates into CASSIGPTHEQFF. The V and J genes are TRBV27 and TRBJ2-1; D remains ambiguous. V dropped 5 bases and J dropped 8 bases, with 13 bases sitting between them. CDR3 length equals 13 residues. Germline CDR1 MNHEY, CDR2 SMNVEV (reference sequence).

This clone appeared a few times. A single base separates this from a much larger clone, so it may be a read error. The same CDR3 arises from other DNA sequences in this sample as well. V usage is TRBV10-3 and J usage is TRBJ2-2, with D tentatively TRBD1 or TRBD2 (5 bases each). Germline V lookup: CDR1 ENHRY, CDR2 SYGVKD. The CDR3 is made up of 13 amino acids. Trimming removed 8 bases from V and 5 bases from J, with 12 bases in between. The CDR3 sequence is CAIGTRGTGELFF. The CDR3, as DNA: TGTGCCATCGGAACGAGGGGAACCGGGGAGCTGTTTTTT.

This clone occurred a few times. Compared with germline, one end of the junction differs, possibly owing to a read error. DNA for the CDR3: TGTGCCAGCAGTTACTCGATTCCCGGGACCACCGGGGAGCTTTTTTTT. Translation: CASSYSIPGTTGELFF. This rearrangement joins TRBV6-6 to TRBJ2-2, with D perhaps given as TRBD1 or TRBD2 (5 bases each). The CDR3 extends over 16 amino acids. Germline V CDR1 and CDR2: MNHNY, SVGAGI (reference sequence).

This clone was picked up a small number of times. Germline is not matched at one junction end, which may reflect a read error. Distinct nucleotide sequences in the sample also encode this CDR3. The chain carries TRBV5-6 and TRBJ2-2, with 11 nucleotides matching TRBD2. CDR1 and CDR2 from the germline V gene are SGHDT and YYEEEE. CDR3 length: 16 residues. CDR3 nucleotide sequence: TGTGCCAGCAGCTTGGAACTAGCGGGGGACAGAGGGGAGCTATTTTTT. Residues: CASSLELAGDRGELFF.

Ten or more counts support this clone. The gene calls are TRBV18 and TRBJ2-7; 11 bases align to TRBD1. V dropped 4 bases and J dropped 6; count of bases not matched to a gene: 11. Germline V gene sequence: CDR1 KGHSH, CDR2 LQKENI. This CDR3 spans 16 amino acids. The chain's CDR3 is CASSLQEPGTGGEQYF. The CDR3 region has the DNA TGTGCCAGCTCACTGCAAGAACCCGGGACAGGGGGCGAGCAGTACTTC.